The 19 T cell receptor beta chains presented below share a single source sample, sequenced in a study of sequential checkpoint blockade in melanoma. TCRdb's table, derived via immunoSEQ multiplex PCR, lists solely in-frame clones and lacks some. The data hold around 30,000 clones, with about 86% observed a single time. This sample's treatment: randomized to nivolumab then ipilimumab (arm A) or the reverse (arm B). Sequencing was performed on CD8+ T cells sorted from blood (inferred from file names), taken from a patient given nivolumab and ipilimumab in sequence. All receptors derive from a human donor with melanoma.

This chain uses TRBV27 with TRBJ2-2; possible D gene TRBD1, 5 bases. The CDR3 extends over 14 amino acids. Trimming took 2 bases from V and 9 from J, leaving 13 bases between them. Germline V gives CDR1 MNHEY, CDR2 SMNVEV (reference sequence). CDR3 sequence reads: CASSLRQGSRELFF. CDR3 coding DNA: TGTGCCAGCAGTTTACGGCAGGGCAGCAGGGAGCTGTTTTTT.

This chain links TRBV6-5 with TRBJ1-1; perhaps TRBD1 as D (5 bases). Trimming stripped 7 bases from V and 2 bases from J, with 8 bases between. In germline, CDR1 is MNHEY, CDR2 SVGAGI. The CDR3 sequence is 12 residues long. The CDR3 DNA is TGTGCCAGCAATCAGGGTAACACTGAAGCTTTCTTT. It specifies CASNQGNTEAFF.

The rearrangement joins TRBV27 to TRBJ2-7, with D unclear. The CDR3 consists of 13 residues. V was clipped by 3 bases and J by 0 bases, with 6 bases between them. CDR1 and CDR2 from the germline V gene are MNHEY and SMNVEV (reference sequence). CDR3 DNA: TGTGCCAGCAGTTTCGGCGGCTCCTACGAGCAGTACTTC. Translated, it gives CASSFGGSYEQYF.

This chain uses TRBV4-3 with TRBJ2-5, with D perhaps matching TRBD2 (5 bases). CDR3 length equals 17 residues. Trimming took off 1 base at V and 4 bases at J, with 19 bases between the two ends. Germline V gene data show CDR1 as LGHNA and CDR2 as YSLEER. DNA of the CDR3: TGCGCCAGCAGCCAAGGTCCCCTGGGGAGTCACATAGAGACCCAGTACTTC. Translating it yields CASSQGPLGSHIETQYF.

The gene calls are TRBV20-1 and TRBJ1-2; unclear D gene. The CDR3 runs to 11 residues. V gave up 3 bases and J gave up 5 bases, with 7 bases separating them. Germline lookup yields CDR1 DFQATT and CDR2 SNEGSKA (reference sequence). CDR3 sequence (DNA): TGCAGTGCTAGGACGGGGTATGGCTACACCTTC. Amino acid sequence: CSARTGYGYTF.

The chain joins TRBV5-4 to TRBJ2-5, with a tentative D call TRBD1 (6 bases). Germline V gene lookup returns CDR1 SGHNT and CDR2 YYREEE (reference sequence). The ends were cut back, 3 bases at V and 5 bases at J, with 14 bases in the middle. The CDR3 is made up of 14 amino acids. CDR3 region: CASSWDIGGETQYF. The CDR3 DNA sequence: TGTGCCAGCAGCTGGGACATCGGTGGGGAGACCCAGTACTTC.

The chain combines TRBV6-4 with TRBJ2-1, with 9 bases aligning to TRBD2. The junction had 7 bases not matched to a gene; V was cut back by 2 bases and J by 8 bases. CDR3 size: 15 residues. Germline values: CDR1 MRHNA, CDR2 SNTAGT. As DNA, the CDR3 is TGTGCCAGCAGTGACGGGCGGGGGGGCGTGGATGAGCAGTTCTTC. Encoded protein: CASSDGRGGVDEQFF.

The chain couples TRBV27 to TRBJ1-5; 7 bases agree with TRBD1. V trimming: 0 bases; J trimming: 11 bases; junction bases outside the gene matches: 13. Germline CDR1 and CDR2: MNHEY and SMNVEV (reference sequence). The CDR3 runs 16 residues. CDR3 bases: TGTGCCAGCAGTTTATCAGGTGACAGGGCCTCGATGTCCCAGCATTTT. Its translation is CASSLSGDRASMSQHF.

CDR3 DNA sequence: TGTGCCAGCAGTGAAGGAGGGCTAGAATACGAGCAGTACTTC. This translates into CASSEGGLEYEQYF. The gene calls are TRBV6-1 and TRBJ2-7, with D possibly matching TRBD2 (5 bases). V lost 1 base to trimming and J lost 4 bases, with 11 bases between them. CDR3 size: 14 residues. Germline V gene lookup returns CDR1 MNHNS and CDR2 SASEGT.

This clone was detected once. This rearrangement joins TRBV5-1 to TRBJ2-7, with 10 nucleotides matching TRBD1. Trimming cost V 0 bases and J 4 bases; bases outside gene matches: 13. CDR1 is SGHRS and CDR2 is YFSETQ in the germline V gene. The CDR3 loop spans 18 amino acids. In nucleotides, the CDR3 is TGCGCCAGCAGCTTGGCCGCAAGGTGGACAGGGGGGATTTACGAGCAGTACTTC. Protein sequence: CASSLAARWTGGIYEQYF.

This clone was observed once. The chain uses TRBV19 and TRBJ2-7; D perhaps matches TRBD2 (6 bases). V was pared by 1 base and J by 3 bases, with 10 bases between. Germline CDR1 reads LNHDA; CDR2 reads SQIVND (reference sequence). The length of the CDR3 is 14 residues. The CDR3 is CASSIAGGNYEQYF. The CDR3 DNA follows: TGTGCCAGTAGTATAGCCGGCGGGAACTACGAGCAGTACTTC.

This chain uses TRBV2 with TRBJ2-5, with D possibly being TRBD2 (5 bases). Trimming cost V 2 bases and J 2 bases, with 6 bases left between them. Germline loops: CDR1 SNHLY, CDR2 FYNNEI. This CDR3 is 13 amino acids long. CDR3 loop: CASSEPGQETQYF. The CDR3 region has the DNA TGTGCCAGCAGTGAACCGGGGCAAGAGACCCAGTACTTC. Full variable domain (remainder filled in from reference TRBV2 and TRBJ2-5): EPEVTQTPSHQVTQMGQEVILRCVPISNHLYFYWYRQILGQKVEFLVSFYNNEISEKSEIFDDQFSVERPDGSNFTLKIRSTKLEDSAMYFCASSEPGQETQYFGPGTRLLVL.

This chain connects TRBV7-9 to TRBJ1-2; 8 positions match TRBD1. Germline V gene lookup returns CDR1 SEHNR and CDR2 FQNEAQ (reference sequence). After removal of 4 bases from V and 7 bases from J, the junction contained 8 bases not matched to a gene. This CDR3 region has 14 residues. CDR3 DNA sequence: TGTGCCAGCAGCTCTACAGGGGGTTTGGGTGGCTACACCTTC. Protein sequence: CASSSTGGLGGYTF.

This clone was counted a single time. The chain's CDR3 is CASSLGREGRDNEQFF. CDR3 DNA sequence: TGTGCCAGCAGCTTAGGGCGGGAGGGCCGCGACAATGAGCAGTTCTTC. The gene calls are TRBV7-6 and TRBJ2-1, with 9 bases that match TRBD2. Germline CDR1 is SGHVS and CDR2 is FNYEAQ. V lost 1 base, J lost 5 bases, and 6 bases stayed unmatched. The CDR3 consists of 16 residues.

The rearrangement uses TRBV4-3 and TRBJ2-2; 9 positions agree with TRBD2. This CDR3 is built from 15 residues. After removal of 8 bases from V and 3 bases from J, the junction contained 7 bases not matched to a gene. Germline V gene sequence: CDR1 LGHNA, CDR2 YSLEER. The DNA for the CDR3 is TGCGCCAGCCGGCGGGGCGGGGGGGACACCGGGGAGCTGTTTTTT. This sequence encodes CASRRGGGDTGELFF.

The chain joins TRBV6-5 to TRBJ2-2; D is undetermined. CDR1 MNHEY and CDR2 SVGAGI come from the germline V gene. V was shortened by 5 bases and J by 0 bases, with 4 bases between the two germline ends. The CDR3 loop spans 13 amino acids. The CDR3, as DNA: TGTGCCAGCAGTCAATCGAACACCGGGGAGCTGTTTTTT. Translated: CASSQSNTGELFF.

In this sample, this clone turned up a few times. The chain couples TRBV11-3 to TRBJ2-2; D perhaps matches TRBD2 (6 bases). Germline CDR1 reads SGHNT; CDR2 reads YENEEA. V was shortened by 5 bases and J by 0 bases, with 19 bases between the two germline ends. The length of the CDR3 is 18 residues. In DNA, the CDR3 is TGTGCCAGCAGCCAAGGGTTTGCTAGCGAACCGAACACCGGGGAGCTGTTTTTT. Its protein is CASSQGFASEPNTGELFF.

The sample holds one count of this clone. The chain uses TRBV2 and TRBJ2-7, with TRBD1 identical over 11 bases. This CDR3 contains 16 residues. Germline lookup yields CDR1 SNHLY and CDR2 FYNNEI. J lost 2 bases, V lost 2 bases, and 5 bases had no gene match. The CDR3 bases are TGTGCCAGCAGTGAATGGGGACAGGGGGGGGCCTACGAGCAGTACTTC. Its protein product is CASSEWGQGGAYEQYF.

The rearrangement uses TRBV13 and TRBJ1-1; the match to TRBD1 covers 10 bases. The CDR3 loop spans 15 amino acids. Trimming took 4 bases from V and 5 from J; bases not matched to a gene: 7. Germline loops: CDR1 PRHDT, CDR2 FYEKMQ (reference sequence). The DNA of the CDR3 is TGTGCCAGCAGCTCCCCGGGACAGGGGAGAACTGAAGCTTTCTTT. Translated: CASSSPGQGRTEAFF.